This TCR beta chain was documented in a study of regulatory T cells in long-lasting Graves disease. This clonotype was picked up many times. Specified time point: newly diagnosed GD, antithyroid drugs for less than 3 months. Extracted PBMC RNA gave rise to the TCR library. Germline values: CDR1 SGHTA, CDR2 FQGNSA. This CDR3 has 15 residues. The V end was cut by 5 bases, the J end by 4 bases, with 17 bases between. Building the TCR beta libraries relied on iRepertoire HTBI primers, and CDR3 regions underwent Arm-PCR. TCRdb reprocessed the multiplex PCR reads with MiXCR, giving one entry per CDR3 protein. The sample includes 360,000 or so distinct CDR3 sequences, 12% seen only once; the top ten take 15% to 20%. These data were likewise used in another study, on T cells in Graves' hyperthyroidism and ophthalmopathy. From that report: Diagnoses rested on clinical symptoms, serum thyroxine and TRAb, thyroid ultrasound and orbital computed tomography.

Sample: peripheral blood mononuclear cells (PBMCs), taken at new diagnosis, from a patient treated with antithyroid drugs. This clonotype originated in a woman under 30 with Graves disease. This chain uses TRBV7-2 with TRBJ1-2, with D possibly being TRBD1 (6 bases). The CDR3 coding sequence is TGTGCCAGCAGCCTCAGACAGGAGAGGAGCTATGGCTACACCTTC. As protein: CASSLRQERSYGYTF.